Here is one T cell receptor beta chain with its context. Methods used by the authors: Researchers report that nucleated cell counts were estimated from reference gene primer amplification. TCRdb's table, derived via immunoSEQ multiplex PCR, lists solely in-frame clones and lacks some. V and J calls and clone size are copied from that table; D and trimming were computed from the DNA. The sample holds 50,000 to 75,000 clones, approximately 80% seen once. The data were obtained in a study of blood T cell repertoires in COVID-19. Study-wide background: The United States, Italy and Spain provided the acute and convalescent COVID-19 samples.

Germline assignment: CDR1 MNHEY and CDR2 SVGAGI. The germline V and J ends were trimmed by 6 bases and 2 bases, with 13 bases remaining between them. This CDR3 is built from 14 residues. The chain links TRBV6-5 to TRBJ1-2; TRBD1 might be the D (6 bases). Source material: peripheral blood. The TCR was taken from a man aged 55-75 years with acute or convalescent COVID-19. The CDR3 loop is CASRPRQENYGYTF. CDR3 sequence (DNA): TGTGCCAGCAGGCCGCGACAGGAGAACTATGGCTACACCTTC.